This passage covers 25 T cell receptor beta chains from one sample sequenced in a study of Tregs in tolerant kidney transplant recipients (dated by TCRdb to between 2018 and 2021). Receptor amplification or capture employed the immunoSEQ multiplex PCR assay. The source is immuneACCESS, and TCRdb retained only in-frame sequences with V and J called. Part of the clones is not carried over; for the studies checked, unresolved V genes explain less than half of this, and the remainder is unexplained. This sample has roughly 250,000 clones in its table, and 84% of those were observed once. About 0.68% of the sample goes to the ten largest clones. The sample was CD4+ T cells from blood. These receptors were obtained from a human donor in good health.

CDR3 coding DNA: TGTGCCAGCAGTTTGACTAGCGGGGGGGGAGAGACCCAGTACTTC. This sequence encodes CASSLTSGGGETQYF. The chain combines TRBV2 with TRBJ2-5, with TRBD2 identical over 14 bases. The V gene end was trimmed by 5 bases and the J gene end by 4 bases; junction bases not matched to a gene: 3. The CDR3 covers 15 residues. The germline gives CDR1 SNHLY, CDR2 FYNNEI. The whole variable domain, remainder taken from reference TRBV2 and TRBJ2-5, is EPEVTQTPSHQVTQMGQEVILRCVPISNHLYFYWYRQILGQKVEFLVSFYNNEISEKSEIFDDQFSVERPDGSNFTLKIRSTKLEDSAMYFCASSLTSGGGETQYFGPGTRLLVL.

CDR3 residues: CAWAGGDYGYTF. The DNA of the CDR3 is TGTGCCTGGGCGGGGGGAGACTATGGCTACACCTTC. The chain is built from TRBV30 and TRBJ1-2; D is perhaps TRBD1 (5 bases). The germline gives CDR1 GTSNPN, CDR2 SVGIG (reference sequence). V was clipped by 5 bases and J by 3 bases, with 10 bases between them. The CDR3 has 12 amino acids.

The chain carries TRBV29-1 and TRBJ2-1, with a tentative D call TRBD1 (6 bases). Germline V gene sequence: CDR1 SQVTM, CDR2 ANQGSEA. The CDR3 loop spans 13 amino acids. V was clipped by 3 bases and J by 2 bases, with 8 bases between them. The CDR3 bases are TGCAGCGTTGATGGGGGCCCCTACAATGAGCAGTTCTTC. Translated: CSVDGGPYNEQFF.

This chain connects TRBV30 to TRBJ2-7; TRBD2 is a possible D gene (6 bases). V was pared by 1 base and J by 3 bases, with 25 bases between. CDR1 and CDR2 (germline): GTSNPN, SVGIG (reference sequence). The CDR3 spans 18 residues. CDR3 residues: CAWSGVEEGSKNLYEQYF. CDR3 bases: TGTGCCTGGAGTGGAGTAGAGGAGGGCAGCAAAAATCTCTACGAGCAGTACTTC.

The CDR3 reads CASSESPGRAEAFF. The CDR3 region has the DNA TGCGCCAGCAGTGAGTCGCCGGGAAGGGCTGAAGCTTTCTTT. The V gene is TRBV10-1, the J gene TRBJ1-1; D ambiguous. V shed 0 bases and J shed 6 bases, with 11 bases lying between them. The CDR3 sequence is 14 residues long. Germline V CDR1 and CDR2: WNHNN, SYGVQD (reference sequence).

This clone was seen more than once but under ten times. The genes are TRBV6-1 and TRBJ1-5; 10 bases line up with TRBD1. Germline CDR1 MNHNS, CDR2 SASEGT. The length of the CDR3 is 15 residues. With V trimmed by 6 bases and J by 0 bases, 2 bases remained unmatched. This CDR3 is CASRGDRGSNQPQHF. DNA for the CDR3: TGTGCCAGCAGGGGGGACAGGGGTAGCAATCAGCCCCAGCATTTT.

V gene TRBV7-3 combines with J gene TRBJ2-3; D tentatively fits TRBD1 or TRBD2 (6 bases each). Deletions cut 0 bases from V and 2 bases from J, with 18 bases between. CDR1 SGHTA and CDR2 FQGTGA come from the germline V gene. The CDR3 loop spans 18 amino acids. CDR3 sequence (DNA): TGTGCCAGCAGCTTAACGTTAAATGGGGGGCTGGACACAGATACGCAGTATTTT. This sequence encodes CASSLTLNGGLDTDTQYF.

V is TRBV19 and J is TRBJ1-4; 7 bases map to TRBD1. This CDR3 is built from 15 residues. CDR1 and CDR2 (germline): LNHDA, SQIVND (reference sequence). J lost 2 bases, V lost 5 bases, and 5 bases had no gene match. The CDR3 protein is CASSPRDSTNEKLFF. CDR3 nucleotides: TGTGCCAGTAGTCCGCGGGACAGTACTAATGAAAAACTGTTTTTT.

J is TRBJ2-7 and V is TRBV5-1; D remains ambiguous. Trimming stripped 0 bases from V and 5 bases from J, with 9 bases between. The CDR3 is made up of 13 amino acids. In germline, CDR1 is SGHRS, CDR2 YFSETQ. Here the CDR3 reads CASSLGLVHEQYF. CDR3 bases: TGCGCCAGCAGCTTGGGCCTCGTCCACGAGCAGTACTTC.

The genes are TRBV18 and TRBJ2-5; 9 bases align to TRBD2. The CDR3 is made up of 15 amino acids. CDR1 and CDR2 from the germline V gene are KGHSH and LQKENI. The ends lost 3 bases at V and 4 bases at J; junction bases unmatched: 6. The CDR3 nucleotides are TGTGCCAGCTCACCCGGACCAGCGGGAGGAGAGACCCAGTACTTC. It translates to CASSPGPAGGETQYF.

The genes are TRBV5-3 and TRBJ1-5; unclear D gene. TRBV5-3 is placed among ORFs of uncertain function. Trimming shortened V by 2 bases and J by 5 bases, and 17 bases separated the two germline ends. The CDR3 consists of 16 residues. Written as DNA, the CDR3 is TGTGCCAGAAGCTTCGTCCCCATGAGTGGCGATCAGCCCCAGCATTTT. This sequence encodes CARSFVPMSGDQPQHF.

This chain joins TRBV5-1 and TRBJ2-5; the D is unclear. This CDR3 has 13 amino acids. CDR1 and CDR2 (germline): SGHRS, YFSETQ. V lost 4 bases and J lost 5, with 12 bases in between. The CDR3 sequence: CASSLVTRETQYF. The CDR3 nucleotides are TGCGCCAGCAGCCTCGTTACAAGGGAGACCCAGTACTTC.

The chain is built from TRBV30 and TRBJ1-5; D gene ambiguous. Trimming cost V 1 base and J 4 bases, with 8 bases left between them. Germline values: CDR1 GTSNPN, CDR2 SVGIG (reference sequence). CDR3 size: 13 residues. The DNA for the CDR3 is TGTGCCTGGAGTGCCAGAGAGAATCAGCCCCAGCATTTT. The encoded protein is CAWSARENQPQHF.

The CDR3 DNA reads TGTGCCAGCAGCCAAGTAGCGGGAGGGCCTAGCACAGATACGCAGTATTTT. This sequence encodes CASSQVAGGPSTDTQYF. The V and J genes are TRBV4-2 and TRBJ2-3; 11 bases fit TRBD2. CDR1 and CDR2 from the germline V gene are LGHNA and YNFKEQ. J lost 0 bases, V lost 1 base, and 3 bases had no gene match. This CDR3 comprises 17 residues.

In DNA form, the CDR3 reads TGCGCCAGTCAAGCGGGGGGGTCCTACAATGAGCAGTTCTTC. Protein product: CASQAGGSYNEQFF. This chain links TRBV10-1 with TRBJ2-1; 10 bases match TRBD2. The CDR3 is 14 residues long. J lost 1 base, V lost 9 bases, and 3 bases had no gene match. Germline CDR1 is WNHNN and CDR2 is SYGVQD (reference sequence).

This clone occurred once. As DNA, the CDR3 is TGTGCCAGCTCACCGATCAGAACAGGGGTCCAAGAGACCCAGTACTTC. Its translation: CASSPIRTGVQETQYF. The chain uses TRBV18 and TRBJ2-5; TRBD1 matches at 7 bases. Germline-derived CDR1 and CDR2 are KGHSH and LQKENI. The CDR3 has 16 amino acids. V was clipped by 3 bases and J by 1 base; unmatched bases: 8. Using reference TRBV18 and TRBJ2-5 for the parts outside the CDR3, the full variable domain is NAGVMQNPRHLVRRRGQEARLRCSPMKGHSHVYWYRQLPEEGLKFMVYLQKENIIDESGMPKERFSAEFPKEGPSILRIQQVVRGDSAAYFCASSPIRTGVQETQYFGPGTRLLVL.

The chain combines TRBV2 with TRBJ1-5, with D unresolved. The CDR3 is 16 amino acids. V dropped 3 bases and J dropped 1 base, with 13 bases sitting between them. The germline CDR1 and CDR2 sequences are SNHLY and FYNNEI. CDR3 nucleotides: TGTGCCAGCAGTGACGACGTCCCGAGAAGCAATCAGCCCCAGCATTTT. Translated, it gives CASSDDVPRSNQPQHF.

The CDR3 region is CASRTGGSTDTQYF. For the CDR3, the DNA is TGTGCCAGCAGAACGGGGGGGAGCACAGATACGCAGTATTTT. This chain links TRBV6-1 with TRBJ2-3; 8 bases match TRBD2. The CDR3 runs to 14 residues. V lost 6 bases to trimming and J lost 0 bases; unmatched junction nucleotides: 2. The germline CDR1 and CDR2 sequences are MNHNS and SASEGT.

The rearrangement uses TRBV27 and TRBJ1-5; D not resolved. CDR3 length: 14 amino acids. CDR1 is MNHEY and CDR2 is SMNVEV in the germline V gene (reference sequence). Trimming left V 2 bases short and J 7 bases short, with 12 bases between. This CDR3 reads CASSLGRSGQPQHF. The CDR3 DNA follows: TGTGCCAGCAGTTTAGGGCGATCGGGACAGCCCCAGCATTTT.

The chain combines TRBV6-6 with TRBJ2-6; no firm D call. Germline V gene lookup returns CDR1 MNHNY and CDR2 SVGAGI (reference sequence). V was cut by 2 bases and J by 6 bases, with 14 bases left in between. The CDR3 runs to 16 residues. Here the CDR3 reads CASSYTSTSVANVLTF. The CDR3 bases are TGTGCCAGCAGTTACACTTCAACATCAGTGGCCAACGTCCTGACTTTC.

The chain joins TRBV10-2 to TRBJ1-2; a weak D match, TRBD1 (5 bases). Trimming cost V 3 bases and J 8 bases, with 13 bases left between them. CDR3 length: 13 amino acids. Per the germline V gene, CDR1 is WSHSY and CDR2 is SAAADI. This CDR3 reads CASSEPRRGGYTF. CDR3 coding DNA: TGCGCCAGCAGTGAACCGCGGAGGGGAGGCTACACCTTC.

This clone was detected a few times. The chain employs TRBV5-4 and TRBJ2-7, with D maybe TRBD2 (6 bases). The V and J ends lost 0 bases and 0 bases respectively, with 7 bases between them. The CDR3 is made up of 14 amino acids. Per the germline V gene, CDR1 is SGHNT and CDR2 is YYREEE (reference sequence). CDR3 nucleotide sequence: TGTGCCAGCAGCTTGGGCGGGGTCTCCTACGAGCAGTACTTC. Protein sequence: CASSLGGVSYEQYF.

This clone was detected a few times. The chain couples TRBV27 to TRBJ2-7; no firm D call. The CDR3 is 15 amino acids. Germline V gene lookup returns CDR1 MNHEY and CDR2 SMNVEV (reference sequence). Trimming took 2 bases from V and 0 from J, leaving 11 bases between them. In nucleotides, the CDR3 is TGTGCCAGCAGTTTACCAGGACGGCACTCCTACGAGCAGTACTTC. Residues: CASSLPGRHSYEQYF.

This chain links TRBV5-1 with TRBJ2-5; D is perhaps TRBD1 (6 bases). Trimming left V 5 bases short and J 5 bases short, with 19 bases between. The germline gives CDR1 SGHRS, CDR2 YFSETQ. The CDR3 contains 15 residues. The CDR3 is CASRITGNSHETQYF. As DNA, the CDR3 is TGCGCCAGCAGAATTACAGGGAATTCGCACGAGACCCAGTACTTC.

The J gene is TRBJ1-2, the V gene TRBV6-1; TRBD1 agrees at 8 bases. The trim removed 8 bases at V and 4 bases at J, leaving 6 bases unmatched. The CDR3 is made up of 13 amino acids. Germline V CDR1 and CDR2: MNHNS, SASEGT. The chain's CDR3 is CASCIDRGYGYTF. The CDR3 DNA reads TGTGCCAGCTGCATCGACAGGGGCTATGGCTACACCTTC.